This T cell receptor beta chain was sequenced during a study of CXCR3-negative and CXCR3-positive naive CD8 T cells. Study-wide background: For each library, about 1.5 +/- 0.3 million TRB reads were obtained, roughly 140 million in total. Study-wide results and limits: Similar TRBV-TRBJ gene usage was seen in naive CXCR3-negative and CXCR3-positive cells, but not in memory cells. No difference in surface CD5 was seen between naive subsets, and TCR strength was inferred from TRB CDR3 properties. TRB CDR3s were more hydrophobic in CXCR3-positive than in CXCR3-negative naive cells.

As to this clonotype: The antigen is undetermined.

Cells that were CD45RO-CCR7+CD27+CD95- constituted naive CD8+ T cells. UMI-labeled 5' RACE yielded the TRB cDNA libraries. TCRdb reprocessed the 5' RACE reads; each CDR3 protein has one entry and no DNA is given. Its table records about 120,000 distinct CDR3 sequences. This TCR derives from a human donor in good health. Some clones in this sample may be carry-over from other donors' samples. The sample comprised naive CXCR3+ CD8+ T cells from blood. Stated subset: CD45RO-CCR7+CD27+CD95- naive CD8+ T cells expressing CXCR3 (TNR3+).

CDR3 amino acids: CASSQTAWGADTQYF. The chain has TRBV7-6 and TRBJ2-3; TCRdb calls TRBD1, which cannot be checked without DNA. The germline V gene has CDR1 SGHVS and CDR2 FNYEAQ. The CDR3 runs 15 residues.